The T cell receptor (beta chain) described here comes from a study of T cells in Graves' hyperthyroidism and ophthalmopathy. Broader study findings: Classification by a 13 V-J model distinguished ophthalmopathy from stable hyperthyroidism.

The germline CDR1 and CDR2 sequences are SNHLY and FYNNEI. The CDR3 is 12 amino acids. Trimming shortened V by 6 bases and J by 9 bases, and 13 bases separated the two germline ends. Amplified regions were TCR beta CDR3 sequences from RNA transcripts. With the HTBI primer set, the TCR CDR3 went through a first round of RT-PCR. MiXCR, run by TCRdb on the multiplex PCR reads, gives a single entry per CDR3 protein. There are under 650,000 distinct CDR3 sequences in the sample; 16% occur only once, and over 3.5% lies in the top ten. Uncontrolled infection, other autoimmune disease, pregnancy or lactation excluded patients. Each diagnosis drew on symptoms, thyroxine, TRAb, thyroid ultrasound and orbital computed tomography findings. This clonotype came up many times. What it binds is not known.

The source material was blood. This sequence joins TRBV2 and TRBJ2-3; TRBD2 is a possible D gene (5 bases). The TCR originated in a woman aged 25-40 years with Graves' hyperthyroidism. The CDR3: CASSEGWVTQYF. For the CDR3, the DNA is TGTGCCAGCAGCGAGGGTTGGGTAACGCAGTATTTT.